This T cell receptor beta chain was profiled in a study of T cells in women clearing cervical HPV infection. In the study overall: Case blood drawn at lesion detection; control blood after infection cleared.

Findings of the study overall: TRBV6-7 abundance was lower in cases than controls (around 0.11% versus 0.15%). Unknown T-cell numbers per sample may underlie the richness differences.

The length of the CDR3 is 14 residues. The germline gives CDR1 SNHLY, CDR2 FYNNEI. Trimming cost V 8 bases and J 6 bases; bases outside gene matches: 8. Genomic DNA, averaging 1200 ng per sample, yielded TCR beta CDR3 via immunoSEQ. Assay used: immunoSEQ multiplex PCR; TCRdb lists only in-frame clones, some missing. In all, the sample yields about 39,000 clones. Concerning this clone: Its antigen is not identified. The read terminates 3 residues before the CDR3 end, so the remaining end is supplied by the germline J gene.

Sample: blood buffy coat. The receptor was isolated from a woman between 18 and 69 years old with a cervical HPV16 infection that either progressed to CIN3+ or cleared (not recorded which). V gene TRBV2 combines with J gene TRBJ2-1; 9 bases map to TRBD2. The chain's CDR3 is CASGGGALGNEQFF. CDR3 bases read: TGTGCCAGCGGCGGGGGGGCACTCGGCAATGAG.